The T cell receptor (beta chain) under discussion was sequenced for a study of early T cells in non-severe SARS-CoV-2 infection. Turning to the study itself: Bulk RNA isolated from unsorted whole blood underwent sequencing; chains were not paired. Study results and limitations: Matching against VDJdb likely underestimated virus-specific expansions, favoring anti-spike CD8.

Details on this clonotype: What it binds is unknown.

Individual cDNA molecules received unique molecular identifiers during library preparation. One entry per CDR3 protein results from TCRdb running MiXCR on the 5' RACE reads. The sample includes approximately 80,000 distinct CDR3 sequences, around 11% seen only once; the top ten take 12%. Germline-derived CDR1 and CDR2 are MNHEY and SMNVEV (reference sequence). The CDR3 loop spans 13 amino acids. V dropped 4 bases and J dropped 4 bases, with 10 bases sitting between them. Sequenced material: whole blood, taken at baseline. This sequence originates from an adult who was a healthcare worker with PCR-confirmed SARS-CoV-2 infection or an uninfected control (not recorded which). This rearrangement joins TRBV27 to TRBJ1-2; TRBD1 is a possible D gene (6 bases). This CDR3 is CASSSGQTYGYTF. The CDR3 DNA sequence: TGTGCCAGCAGTTCCGGACAGACCTATGGCTACACCTTC.